This T cell receptor beta chain is drawn from a study of blood T cell repertoires in COVID-19. Profiling relied on immunoSEQ multiplex PCR, and the TCRdb table lists in-frame clones only, not all of them. This sample carries more than 200,000 clones, 70% to 85% of them seen once, and the ten largest clones take 1.4%. The CDR3 consists of 14 residues. Trimming took 1 base from V and 11 from J, leaving 17 bases between them. Germline lookup yields CDR1 SGHTA and CDR2 FQGNSA. The source is a middle-aged woman who had recovered from COVID-19. The chain is built from TRBV7-2 and TRBJ1-1; D not resolved. Sequenced: peripheral blood. For the CDR3, the DNA is TGTGCCAGCAGCTTAGTTCTGGAGGGCTCGGGGGCTTTCTTT. It is translated as CASSLVLEGSGAFF.